Listed below are T cell receptor beta chains from one sample, sequenced in a study of OX40 agonist ivuxolimab in advanced cancers. Assay: immunoSEQ multiplex PCR; the TCRdb copy retains only in-frame clones and omits some. This sample has tens of thousands of clones, with around 81% found just once. This material consisted of CD4+ or CD8+ T cells sorted from blood, taken in a trial of the OX40 agonist ivuxolimab. These receptors all come from an adult with an advanced solid tumor such as melanoma, head and neck, liver or kidney cancer. The CDR3 runs from the conserved cysteine through the conserved F or W. A D gene is named only where the DNA matches it firmly. Not every row has a clone size; where given, it reads once, few, many or a size class.

v_gene	j_gene	abundance	d_gene	CDR3aa	CDR3nt
TRBV6-6	TRBJ2-1	-	TRBD1	CASRPTTGKNEQFF	TGTGCCAGCAGACCTACGACAGGGAAAAATGAGCAGTTCTTC
TRBV9	TRBJ2-7	-	-	CASSVVGDGEQYF	TGTGCCAGCAGCGTAGTAGGGGATGGCGAGCAGTACTTC
TRBV5-1	TRBJ2-7	once	TRBD2	CASSSSGRSSYEQYF	TGCGCCAGCAGCAGTAGCGGGAGGAGCTCCTACGAGCAGTACTTC
TRBV4-1	TRBJ2-3	-	-	CASSQELNSLSTDTQYF	TGCGCCAGCAGCCAAGAGTTAAACTCCTTGAGCACAGATACGCAGTATTTT
TRBV7-8	TRBJ2-7	-	TRBD2	CASSLARGGAPLEQYF	TGTGCCAGCAGCTTAGCGCGCGGGGGGGCCCCCCTCGAGCAGTACTTC
TRBV27	TRBJ2-3	-	TRBD2	CATKTRTSGRTDTQYF	TGTGCCACAAAAACAAGGACTAGCGGGAGAACAGATACGCAGTATTTT
TRBV13	TRBJ2-4	-	-	CASSLSGVAKNIQYF	TGTGCCAGCAGCTTAAGTGGGGTAGCCAAAAACATTCAGTACTTC
TRBV4-2	TRBJ1-4	-	-	CASSQGAFNEKLFF	TGTGCCAGCAGCCAAGGAGCTTTTAATGAAAAACTGTTTTTT
TRBV7-9	TRBJ1-2	-	-	CASSPAGRLNTF	TGTGCCAGCAGCCCGGCGGGACGGCTTAACACCTTC
TRBV5-4	TRBJ1-5	-	-	CASSKEGNQPQHF	TGTGCCAGCAGCAAAGAAGGCAATCAGCCCCAGCATTTT
TRBV2	TRBJ2-7	-	TRBD2	CASSERGLTNYEQYF	TGTGCCAGCAGTGAAAGGGGACTAACAAACTACGAGCAGTACTTC
TRBV7-2	TRBJ2-1	-	TRBD1	CASTLDRGTVEQFF	TGTGCCAGCACTTTGGACAGGGGTACGGTTGAGCAGTTCTTC
TRBV2	TRBJ2-1	-	-	CASRRDSRGGEQFF	TGTGCCAGCAGGCGGGACTCTCGGGGCGGTGAGCAGTTCTTC
TRBV27	TRBJ2-1	-	TRBD1	CASSLEDRGPYNEQFF	TGTGCCAGCAGTTTAGAGGACAGGGGGCCCTACAATGAGCAGTTCTTC
TRBV27	TRBJ2-7	-	TRBD2	CASSLSAGPPGGEQYF	TGTGCCAGCAGTTTATCGGCGGGACCGCCGGGGGGAGAGCAGTACTTC
TRBV30	TRBJ2-3	-	-	CAWSWRERADTQYF	TGTGCCTGGAGTTGGAGGGAGAGAGCAGATACGCAGTATTTT
TRBV10-3	TRBJ2-7	-	-	CAISERGGASGEQYF	TGTGCCATCAGTGAGAGGGGGGGCGCGTCGGGCGAGCAGTACTTC
TRBV6-1	TRBJ2-7	once	-	CASSEGTRLYEQYF	TGTGCCAGCAGTGAGGGGACCAGACTCTACGAGCAGTACTTC
TRBV29-1	TRBJ2-1	few	-	CSAASRHGPNEQFF	TGCAGCGCCGCGAGTCGCCATGGGCCCAATGAGCAGTTCTTC
TRBV6-6	TRBJ1-1	-	-	CASSSGQFMNTEAFF	TGTGCCAGCAGCTCCGGACAGTTCATGAACACTGAAGCTTTCTTT
TRBV5-4	TRBJ1-2	once	TRBD1	CASSVQGYGYTF	TGTGCCAGCAGCGTACAGGGGTATGGCTACACCTTC
TRBV7-7	TRBJ2-5	-	-	CASSIHGESSTQYF	TGTGCCAGCAGCATACATGGGGAAAGTTCGACCCAGTACTTC
TRBV5-1	TRBJ1-1	-	-	CASSESVMNTEAFF	TGCGCCAGCAGCGAATCGGTAATGAACACTGAAGCTTTCTTT
TRBV6-5	TRBJ2-7	-	-	CASSDLYEQYF	TGTGCCAGCAGTGACCTTTACGAGCAGTACTTC
TRBV30	TRBJ2-5	few	-	CAWSVRDFQETQYF	TGTGCCTGGAGTGTCAGGGACTTCCAAGAGACCCAGTACTTC
TRBV9	TRBJ2-1	few	TRBD2	CASSVGNGGARDEQFF	TGTGCCAGCAGCGTAGGGAACGGGGGGGCCCGTGATGAGCAGTTCTTC
TRBV5-1	TRBJ1-3	-	TRBD1	CASSFSGGSGNTIYF	TGCGCCAGCAGCTTTTCAGGGGGCTCTGGAAACACCATATATTTT
TRBV19	TRBJ1-5	-	-	CASSNQGNQPQHF	TGTGCCAGTAGCAATCAAGGGAATCAGCCCCAGCATTTT
TRBV5-1	TRBJ2-3	-	-	CASSSGTPLTDTQYF	TGCGCCAGCAGCTCCGGGACACCCCTCACAGATACGCAGTATTTT
TRBV30	TRBJ2-7	once	-	CAWKVGPPYEQYF	TGTGCCTGGAAGGTGGGACCCCCGTACGAGCAGTACTTC
TRBV5-8	TRBJ2-3	-	TRBD2	CASSFGGGETDTQYF	TGTGCCAGCAGCTTTGGCGGGGGGGAGACAGATACGCAGTATTTT
TRBV11-2	TRBJ2-7	once	-	CASSLDGGIYEQYF	TGTGCCAGCAGCTTAGATGGGGGGATCTACGAGCAGTACTTC
TRBV9	TRBJ1-6	once	-	CASSVDPGTNSPLHF	TGTGCCAGCAGCGTAGACCCAGGGACGAATTCACCCCTCCACTTT
TRBV2	TRBJ2-7	-	-	CASRTAGASSYEQYF	TGTGCCAGCAGGACTGCAGGGGCCAGCTCCTACGAGCAGTACTTC
TRBV12-5	TRBJ2-3	-	TRBD2	CASGQGLATSADTQYF	TGTGCTAGTGGTCAGGGACTAGCAACCTCCGCAGATACGCAGTATTTT
TRBV7-2	TRBJ2-7	-	-	CASSLGRVSYEQYF	TGTGCCAGCAGCTTGGGTAGGGTCTCCTACGAGCAGTACTTC
TRBV11-2	TRBJ2-7	-	-	CASSPQGGLTYEQYF	TGTGCCAGCAGCCCTCAGGGGGGCCTCACCTACGAGCAGTACTTC
TRBV7-9	TRBJ2-7	-	TRBD1	CASSFGQGSGEQYF	TGTGCCAGCAGCTTTGGACAGGGTTCGGGCGAGCAGTACTTC
TRBV19	TRBJ1-5	-	-	CASSIEGVDQPQHF	TGTGCCAGTAGTATTGAGGGAGTCGATCAGCCCCAGCATTTT
TRBV4-1	TRBJ2-3	-	-	CASSQDRGTDTQYF	TGCGCCAGCAGCCAAGATAGGGGCACAGATACGCAGTATTTT
TRBV9	TRBJ1-2	-	-	CASSVVREPYGYTF	TGTGCCAGCAGCGTAGTGCGGGAACCTTATGGCTACACCTTC
TRBV18	TRBJ2-5	once	-	CASSPPGEETQYF	TGTGCCAGCTCACCGCCAGGCGAAGAGACCCAGTACTTC
TRBV5-1	TRBJ2-1	-	TRBD2	CASRLSGGAINEQFF	TGCGCCAGCAGACTTAGCGGGGGGGCGATCAATGAGCAGTTCTTC
TRBV7-9	TRBJ2-7	-	-	CASSLVGPSMYEQYF	TGTGCCAGCAGCTTAGTTGGGCCCTCCATGTACGAGCAGTACTTC
TRBV4-3	TRBJ2-7	-	TRBD1	CASSQDSTGKTYEQYF	TGCGCCAGCAGCCAAGATTCGACAGGGAAGACCTACGAGCAGTACTTC
TRBV29-1	TRBJ2-7	-	-	CSVEQIRGEQYF	TGCAGCGTTGAACAAATTCGTGGCGAGCAGTACTTC
TRBV4-2	TRBJ2-7	once	-	CASSQASEQYF	TGTGCCAGCAGCCAAGCGAGCGAGCAGTACTTC
TRBV7-2	TRBJ1-2	-	-	CASSSPLRHYGYTF	TGTGCCAGCAGCTCCCCCCTTAGACACTATGGCTACACCTTC
TRBV5-4	TRBJ1-2	-	TRBD1	CASSLSGTGIYGYTF	TGTGCCAGCAGCTTGTCCGGGACAGGGATCTATGGCTACACCTTC
TRBV6-5	TRBJ2-2	-	TRBD2	CASSRLAGTTGELFF	TGTGCCAGCAGCAGACTAGCGGGGACGACCGGGGAGCTGTTTTTT
TRBV5-1	TRBJ2-7	few	-	CASGQQGRVDEQYF	TGCGCCAGCGGACAACAGGGTCGGGTAGACGAGCAGTACTTC
TRBV10-3	TRBJ1-5	-	-	CAISESEGSNQPQHF	TGTGCCATCAGTGAGTCAGAGGGTAGCAATCAGCCCCAGCATTTT
TRBV5-6	TRBJ2-5	-	TRBD1	CASSVGQEETQYF	TGTGCCAGCAGCGTGGGACAGGAGGAGACCCAGTACTTC
TRBV5-1	TRBJ1-1	few	-	CASSWSPADTEAFF	TGCGCCAGCAGTTGGTCCCCCGCCGACACTGAAGCTTTCTTT
TRBV7-2	TRBJ2-7	-	TRBD2	CASSLARTRSYEQYF	TGTGCCAGCAGCTTAGCAAGGACTAGATCCTACGAGCAGTACTTC
TRBV19	TRBJ2-5	-	-	CASSIRTPPQETQYF	TGTGCCAGTAGTATACGTACTCCCCCCCAAGAGACCCAGTACTTC
TRBV11-3	TRBJ2-5	-	TRBD1	CASSLEGLGQGLETQYF	TGTGCCAGCAGCTTAGAGGGTTTGGGACAGGGCTTAGAGACCCAGTACTTC
TRBV9	TRBJ1-3	-	-	CASSVGRGNTIYF	TGTGCCAGCAGCGTAGGAAGAGGAAACACCATATATTTT
TRBV5-4	TRBJ2-1	-	-	CASRTGSSYNEQFF	TGTGCCAGCAGAACGGGGAGCTCCTACAATGAGCAGTTCTTC